These 5 T cell receptor beta chains were all obtained from the same sample, sequenced in a study of CD8 T cells in Susac syndrome. RNA was extracted with the RNeasy kit, and a quantity of 0.5 to 1 ug was reverse transcribed using random hexamers. Using its own MiXCR run on the immunoSEQ multiplex PCR reads, TCRdb lists one record per CDR3 protein. The sample lists hundreds of thousands of distinct CDR3 sequences, 80% to 95% occurring once. The sequencing sample was made of CD4+ T cells from PBMCs. The receptors here all came from a human donor with multiple sclerosis.

This clonotype was recorded only once. The J gene is TRBJ2-2, the V gene TRBV5-1; TRBD1 agrees at 7 bases. Germline V gene sequence: CDR1 SGHRS, CDR2 YFSETQ. V shed 4 bases and J 4 bases; nucleotides not matched to a gene: 4. The CDR3 length is 14 residues. The CDR3 loop reads CASSKDRATGELFF. The CDR3 DNA reads as TGCGCCAGCAGCAAAGACAGGGCCACCGGGGAGCTGTTTTTT. The complete variable domain, with remaining parts taken from reference TRBV5-1 and TRBJ2-2, reads KAGVTQTPRYLIKTRGQQVTLSCSPISGHRSVSWYQQTPGQGLQFLFEYFSETQRNKGNFPGRFSGRQFSNSRSEMNVSTLELGDSALYLCASSKDRATGELFFGEGSRLTVL.

This sequence joins TRBV4-1 and TRBJ2-2, with D hard to call. This CDR3 is built from 15 residues. Germline CDR1 and CDR2: MGHRA and YSYEKL. Trimming shortened V by 2 bases and J by 4 bases, and 11 bases separated the two germline ends. CDR3 in DNA: TGCGCCAGCAGCCAACCAACGGTATCCACCGGGGAGCTGTTTTTT. Its protein is CASSQPTVSTGELFF.

The V gene is TRBV25-1, the J gene TRBJ1-1; D is ambiguous. This CDR3 spans 13 amino acids. V was shortened by 3 bases and J by 1 base, with 6 bases between the two germline ends. Germline CDR1 and CDR2: MGHDK and SYGVNS. DNA for the CDR3: TGTGCCAGCAGTGATCAACCGAACACTGAAGCTTTCTTT. This translates into CASSDQPNTEAFF.

The rearrangement uses TRBV11-2 and TRBJ2-3, with D perhaps TRBD2 (6 bases). This CDR3 contains 11 residues. The V gene lost 5 bases and the J gene lost 10 bases, with 10 bases spanning the gap. Germline V gene sequence: CDR1 SGHAT, CDR2 FQNNGV. The CDR3 protein is CASSPGEPQYF. CDR3 in DNA: TGTGCCAGCAGCCCGGGAGAGCCGCAGTATTTT. The full variable domain, with the rest looked up from reference TRBV11-2 and TRBJ2-3, is EAGVAQSPRYKIIEKRQSVAFWCNPISGHATLYWYQQILGQGPKLLIQFQNNGVVDDSQLPKDRFSAERLKGVDSTLKIQPAKLEDSAVYLCASSPGEPQYFGPGTRLTVL.

The rearrangement links TRBV6-1 to TRBJ2-5; D not certain. The CDR3 runs 11 residues. With 7 bases removed from V and 7 bases from J, the gap between germline ends came to 10 bases. Per the germline V gene, CDR1 is MNHNS and CDR2 is SASEGT. In nucleotides, the CDR3 is TGTGCCAGCAATAGGGCTGGGACCCAGTACTTC. It yields the protein CASNRAGTQYF.